This T cell receptor beta chain was obtained from a study of blood T cell repertoires in COVID-19. On the study more broadly: Whether acute or convalescent, the COVID-19 samples came from the United States, Italy and Spain.

Here immunoSEQ multiplex PCR was the method, and the copy in TCRdb shows in-frame clones only, minus some. The sample yields hundreds of thousands of clones, less than 90% seen once. V was clipped by 3 bases and J by 5 bases; unmatched bases: 8. Germline V lookup: CDR1 LNHDA, CDR2 SQIVND (reference sequence). The CDR3 contains 15 residues. This chain links TRBV19 with TRBJ2-7; TRBD1 matches 9 bases. Sequencing was performed on peripheral blood. The TCR sequence derives from an older woman with COVID-19, enrolled during active disease. The CDR3 loop is CASSMAGTGYNEQYF. For the CDR3, the DNA is TGTGCCAGTAGTATGGCCGGGACAGGGTACAACGAGCAGTACTTC.